This TCR beta chain was documented in a study of T cells after yellow fever vaccination. Whole-study context: Preparation used SMART-Seq v4 Ultra Low Input for the low-cell-number fractions. Overall study findings and caveats: Clonotype sharing between CD4 and CD8 compartments was small. Weaker overall, the secondary response nonetheless peaked faster (day 5 versus 15). Sorted repertoires could include abundant contaminating clonotypes from bulk cells.

In TCRdb, the 5' RACE reads were re-called with MiXCR into one record per CDR3 protein. Of more than 300,000 distinct CDR3 sequences in the sample, 6.8% are singletons; the top ten hold 15% to 20%. In this sample, this clonotype turned up many times. Its antigen is unidentified. Germline CDR1 and CDR2: SGHTA and FQGNSA. V was cut by 3 bases and J by 5 bases, with 7 bases left in between. The CDR3 sequence is 13 residues long. The sequenced sample was PBMCs, obtained roughly 47 days after the first yellow fever vaccination. The V gene is TRBV7-2, the J gene TRBJ2-2, with unresolved D. This receptor was identified in a man aged 18 to 30 who received the YFV17D yellow fever vaccine. CDR3 loop: CASSFDGTGELFF. DNA of the CDR3: TGTGCCAGCAGCTTTGATGGGACCGGGGAGCTGTTTTTT.